The 26 T cell receptor beta chains presented below share a single source sample, sequenced in a study of PD-L1 blockade in urothelial cancer. Assay: immunoSEQ multiplex PCR; the TCRdb copy retains only in-frame clones and omits some. Of around 82,000 clones listed, 84% are singletons. Time point here: pretreatment peripheral blood. This specimen consisted of PBMCs, obtained around atezolizumab (anti-PD-L1) treatment. The receptors were gathered from a man between 60 and 75 years old with urothelial cancer.

This sequence joins TRBV18 and TRBJ1-1, with D unresolved. The CDR3 sequence is 14 residues long. V gave up 1 base and J gave up 0 bases, with 6 bases separating them. The germline V gene encodes CDR1 KGHSH and CDR2 LQKENI. The CDR3 region is CASSPRQLNTEAFF. Written as DNA, the CDR3 is TGTGCCAGCTCACCACGTCAATTGAACACTGAAGCTTTCTTT.

The V gene is TRBV9, the J gene TRBJ2-1, with 10 nucleotides matching TRBD2. The CDR3 spans 17 residues. V lost 0 bases, J lost 8 bases, and 11 bases stayed unmatched. Germline lookup yields CDR1 SGDLS and CDR2 YYNGEE. CDR3 bases: TGTGCCAGCAGCGTAGGAGGGGGAGCGGGAGGGCCCTATGAGCAGTTCTTC. Its translation: CASSVGGGAGGPYEQFF.

This chain joins TRBV4-3 and TRBJ2-1; 11 positions match TRBD2. The germline gives CDR1 LGHNA, CDR2 YSLEER. CDR3 length equals 16 residues. V trimming: 1 base; J trimming: 8 bases; junction bases outside the gene matches: 7. CDR3 sequence reads: CASSQALAGVWHEQFF. The CDR3 DNA follows: TGCGCCAGCAGCCAAGCACTAGCGGGAGTCTGGCATGAGCAGTTCTTC.

The chain recombines TRBV30 with TRBJ1-1; the match to TRBD1 covers 9 bases. The CDR3 covers 13 residues. The germline gives CDR1 GTSNPN, CDR2 SVGIG (reference sequence). V trimming: 8 bases; J trimming: 5 bases; junction bases outside the gene matches: 9. CDR3 in DNA: TGTGCCAGCATACAGGGGGCGCGAACTGAAGCTTTCTTT. The encoded protein is CASIQGARTEAFF.

V and J are TRBV6-6 and TRBJ2-3, with 11 positions matching TRBD2. The germline gives CDR1 MNHNY, CDR2 SVGAGI (reference sequence). The CDR3 sequence is 15 residues long. The V and J ends lost 6 bases and 4 bases, in that order; junction bases with no gene match: 6. CDR3 DNA: TGTGCCAGCAGAGCGGGGACTAGCGGTCCAGATACGCAGTATTTT. Encoded protein: CASRAGTSGPDTQYF.

The gene calls are TRBV27 and TRBJ1-2; 8 nucleotides match TRBD1. The CDR3 totals 14 residues. From germline, CDR1 is MNHEY and CDR2 SMNVEV (reference sequence). The J segment lost 2 bases and the V segment lost 6 bases, leaving 5 bases of the junction unmatched. The CDR3: CASRPGQANYGYTF. The CDR3 DNA follows: TGTGCCAGCAGGCCGGGACAGGCGAACTATGGCTACACCTTC.

The chain is built from TRBV10-3 and TRBJ2-2; TRBD2 might be the D (6 bases). The germline V and J ends were trimmed by 0 bases and 6 bases, with 14 bases remaining between them. CDR1 ENHRY and CDR2 SYGVKD come from the germline V gene. This CDR3 has 16 residues. CDR3 nucleotide sequence: TGTGCCATCAGTGAGTCTGCGACTAGTGGCCCCGGGGAGCTGTTTTTT. Its protein is CAISESATSGPGELFF.

The chain combines TRBV4-3 with TRBJ2-2; a weak D match, TRBD2 (5 bases). This CDR3 has 15 amino acids. With 1 base removed from V and 8 bases from J, the gap between germline ends came to 14 bases. In germline, CDR1 is LGHNA, CDR2 YSLEER. The CDR3 loop reads CASSQARVLGGELFF. CDR3 bases: TGCGCCAGCAGCCAAGCGAGGGTGCTAGGAGGGGAGCTGTTTTTT.

The gene calls are TRBV7-3 and TRBJ2-1; maybe TRBD2 (6 bases). V was cut by 5 bases and J by 0 bases, with 14 bases left in between. Germline V CDR1 and CDR2: SGHTA, FQGTGA. This CDR3 spans 16 amino acids. CDR3 bases: TGTGCCAGCAGCCACGGTAGCGGTAGCTCCTACAATGAGCAGTTCTTC. It codes for CASSHGSGSSYNEQFF.

The chain carries TRBV4-3 and TRBJ2-7; 7 nucleotides align to TRBD2. Germline CDR1 is LGHNA and CDR2 is YSLEER. V was pared by 0 bases and J by 0 bases, with 5 bases of the junction left unmatched. CDR3 length equals 16 residues. CDR3 residues: CASSQDRGGASYEQYF. The CDR3, as DNA: TGCGCCAGCAGCCAAGATCGGGGAGGGGCCTCCTACGAGCAGTACTTC.

This chain uses TRBV19 with TRBJ1-3; the D gene is possibly TRBD1 (6 bases). CDR1 and CDR2 from the germline V gene are LNHDA and SQIVND (reference sequence). There are 20 residues in the CDR3. Trimming left V 6 bases short and J 1 base short, with 28 bases between. The chain's CDR3 is CASSLLPLGTIRGSGNTIYF. The CDR3 region has the DNA TGTGCCAGTAGCCTACTACCACTTGGGACAATTCGGGGATCTGGAAACACCATATATTTT.

The chain employs TRBV28 and TRBJ2-7, with 9 bases fitting TRBD1. Germline V gene sequence: CDR1 MDHEN, CDR2 SYDVKM. This CDR3 is built from 14 residues. With 5 bases clipped from V and 4 bases from J, the junction kept 6 bases outside the gene matches. The CDR3 coding sequence is TGTGCCAGCAGTACCCGACAGGGGGGATACGAGCAGTACTTC. Translation: CASSTRQGGYEQYF.

The rearrangement links TRBV2 to TRBJ2-2, with 7 bases aligning to TRBD2. The germline gives CDR1 SNHLY, CDR2 FYNNEI. This CDR3 region has 15 residues. With 4 bases clipped from V and 4 bases from J, the junction kept 6 bases outside the gene matches. The CDR3 loop reads CASSGAGEATGELFF. CDR3 bases: TGTGCCAGCAGTGGGGCGGGAGAGGCCACCGGGGAGCTGTTTTTT.

The chain carries TRBV19 and TRBJ2-1; a weak D match, TRBD2 (5 bases). The V gene's germline CDR1 is LNHDA and CDR2 SQIVND (reference sequence). This CDR3 has 17 residues. V dropped 0 bases and J dropped 0 bases, with 12 bases sitting between them. The CDR3 here is CASSIDRGEGSYNEQFF. CDR3 nucleotide sequence: TGTGCCAGTAGTATAGATCGGGGAGAGGGCTCCTACAATGAGCAGTTCTTC. The whole variable domain, remainder taken from reference TRBV19 and TRBJ2-1, is DGGITQSPKYLFRKEGQNVTLSCEQNLNHDAMYWYRQDPGQGLRLIYYSQIVNDFQKGDIAEGYSVSREKKESFPLTVTSAQKNPTAFYLCASSIDRGEGSYNEQFFGPGTRLTVL.

This clone was seen a few times. The rearrangement joins TRBV11-3 to TRBJ2-7; 9 bases match TRBD2. V was pared by 6 bases and J by 0 bases, with 3 bases of the junction left unmatched. Germline V gene lookup returns CDR1 SGHNT and CDR2 YENEEA. The CDR3 is 14 amino acids. CDR3 loop: CASRQLAGSYEQYF. CDR3 DNA: TGTGCCAGCAGACAACTAGCGGGCTCCTACGAGCAGTACTTC.

This clone is a singleton in its sample. This chain links TRBV6-1 with TRBJ1-4; D may be TRBD1 (5 bases). Germline CDR1 and CDR2: MNHNS and SASEGT. Trimming stripped 1 base from V and 6 bases from J, with 12 bases between. The CDR3 totals 15 residues. The CDR3 nucleotides are TGTGCCAGCAGTGAAGGTCAGGGACTAGATGAAAAACTGTTTTTT. Translated: CASSEGQGLDEKLFF.

The V and J genes are TRBV28 and TRBJ1-2, with D unresolved. The CDR3 runs 12 residues. V lost 4 bases and J lost 3, with 6 bases in between. Germline V gene sequence: CDR1 MDHEN, CDR2 SYDVKM. The CDR3 DNA reads TGTGCCAGCAGTTCGGGAGACTATGGCTACACCTTC. Translated, it gives CASSSGDYGYTF.

This clone was seen only a few times. V is TRBV7-9 and J is TRBJ1-6, with D perhaps TRBD1 (5 bases). Trimming shortened V by 2 bases and J by 7 bases, and 12 bases separated the two germline ends. This CDR3 region has 15 residues. The germline V gene encodes CDR1 SEHNR and CDR2 FQNEAQ (reference sequence). In DNA, the CDR3 is TGTGCCAGCAGCTTATTGGGGGGAGGGAATTCACCCCTCCACTTT. Residues: CASSLLGGGNSPLHF.

The CDR3 bases are TGTGCCAGCAGCCCTGGAGGACAGGGGGCAAGTGAAGCTTTCTTT. This sequence encodes CASSPGGQGASEAFF. This chain connects TRBV5-4 to TRBJ1-1; TRBD1 matches at 11 bases. This CDR3 has 15 amino acids. Unmatched junction bases numbered 9, after V lost 4 bases and J lost 7 bases. CDR1 is SGHNT and CDR2 is YYREEE in the germline V gene (reference sequence).

The chain employs TRBV7-2 and TRBJ2-7; 8 positions match TRBD2. Germline CDR1 and CDR2: SGHTA and FQGNSA. V lost 4 bases and J lost 4; bases outside the gene matches: 9. This CDR3 spans 15 amino acids. The CDR3 loop reads CASSSRSGADYEQYF. In nucleotides, the CDR3 is TGTGCCAGCAGCTCCCGTAGCGGGGCCGATTACGAGCAGTACTTC.

The chain recombines TRBV5-6 with TRBJ2-5; TRBD1 might be the D (6 bases). There are 16 residues in the CDR3. Germline loops: CDR1 SGHDT, CDR2 YYEEEE. Trimming removed 2 bases from V and 5 bases from J, with 19 bases in between. The CDR3 nucleotides read TGTGCCAGCAGCTTCGACAGGTCGGGTTTGCGGGAGACCCAGTACTTC. This sequence encodes CASSFDRSGLRETQYF.

The chain employs TRBV6-8 and TRBJ2-5; 13 positions agree with TRBD2. CDR3 length equals 18 residues. Trimming took 6 bases from V and 1 from J; bases not matched to a gene: 11. Germline V lookup: CDR1 MNHGY, CDR2 SAAAGT. In DNA form, the CDR3 reads TGTGCCAGCAGCCTCCGGACTAGCGGGGGCCGGGGCCAAGAGACCCAGTACTTC. Amino acid sequence: CASSLRTSGGRGQETQYF.

The chain carries TRBV19 and TRBJ1-2; D is unclear. Trimming took off 3 bases at V and 3 bases at J, with 14 bases between the two ends. The CDR3 has 15 residues. Germline CDR1 reads LNHDA; CDR2 reads SQIVND (reference sequence). The DNA for the CDR3 is TGTGCCAGTAGTATTGCCCGCGGCGGCTACTATGGCTACACCTTC. Its translation: CASSIARGGYYGYTF.

This clone was observed a handful of times. The J gene is TRBJ1-1, the V gene TRBV18; D is possibly TRBD1 (5 bases). Looked up from germline, CDR1 is KGHSH and CDR2 is LQKENI. Trimming left V 2 bases short and J 1 base short, with 11 bases between. The CDR3 contains 15 residues. CDR3 loop: CASSPGVRENTEAFF. The DNA for the CDR3 is TGTGCCAGCTCACCAGGGGTCAGGGAGAACACTGAAGCTTTCTTT.

The chain carries TRBV2 and TRBJ2-2; D ambiguous. V gave up 1 base and J gave up 5 bases, with 8 bases separating them. The CDR3 extends over 14 amino acids. Germline V gene lookup returns CDR1 SNHLY and CDR2 FYNNEI. The chain's CDR3 is CASSEEAGTGELFF. DNA of the CDR3: TGTGCCAGCAGTGAAGAGGCCGGGACCGGGGAGCTGTTTTTT.

The chain employs TRBV9 and TRBJ2-6, with D possibly matching TRBD2 (6 bases). The germline V and J ends were trimmed by 1 base and 2 bases, with 16 bases remaining between them. The CDR3 contains 18 residues. Per germline, CDR1 SGDLS and CDR2 YYNGEE. The CDR3 nucleotides read TGTGCCAGCAGCGTAACGGAGGGTAGAGGCGCTGGGGCCAACGTCCTGACTTTC. This gives the protein CASSVTEGRGAGANVLTF.